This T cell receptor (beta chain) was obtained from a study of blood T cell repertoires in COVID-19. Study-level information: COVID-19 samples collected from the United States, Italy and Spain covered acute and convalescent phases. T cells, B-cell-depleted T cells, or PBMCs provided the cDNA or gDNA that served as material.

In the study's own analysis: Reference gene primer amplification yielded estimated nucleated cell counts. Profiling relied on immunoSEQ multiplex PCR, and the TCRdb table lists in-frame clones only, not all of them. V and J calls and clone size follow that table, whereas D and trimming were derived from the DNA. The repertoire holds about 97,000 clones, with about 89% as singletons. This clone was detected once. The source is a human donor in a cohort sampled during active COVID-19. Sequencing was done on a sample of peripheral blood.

The CDR3 reads CASSEPSGGQQPQHF. For the CDR3, the DNA is TGTGCCAGCAGTGAACCCTCAGGGGGGCAGCAGCCCCAGCATTTT. The chain couples TRBV6-1 to TRBJ1-5; the match to TRBD1 covers 7 bases. CDR3 length equals 15 residues. Germline V gene lookup returns CDR1 MNHNS and CDR2 SASEGT. Trimming at V came to 2 bases and at J to 7 bases, leaving 8 bases not matched to a gene.